The clone carrying this TCR beta chain was detected a few times. TCRdb reanalyzed the PCR reads via MiXCR. This table holds thousands of clones, almost 35% found once. This sample is part of a study of metastatic and nonmetastatic thyroid tumors. Prior to thyroid surgery, none of the patients had received any treatment. CDR1 and CDR2 from the germline V gene are SGHRS and YFSETQ. CDR3 size: 15 residues. The ends were cut back, 4 bases at V and 5 bases at J, with 19 bases in the middle. The V gene is TRBV5-1, the J gene TRBJ2-7; D could derive from TRBD1 or TRBD2 (5 bases each). Sequenced input: adjacent normal tissue. The clonotype comes from a female donor with papillary thyroid cancer or a benign thyroid nodule (not recorded which). Some clones in this sample may be carry-over from other donors' samples. CDR3 in DNA: TGCGCCAGCAGCAGCCGACAGAGCAGAGGGGACGAGCAGTACTTC. Protein: CASSSRQSRGDEQYF. Supplemented by reference TRBV5-1 and TRBJ2-7, the full variable domain reads KAGVTQTPRYLIKTRGQQVTLSCSPISGHRSVSWYQQTPGQGLQFLFEYFSETQRNKGNFPGRFSGRQFSNSRSEMNVSTLELGDSALYLCASSSRQSRGDEQYFGPGTRLTVT.